This T cell receptor (beta chain) emerged from a study of shared clonotypes between healthy human individuals. Study-wide findings and caveats: Shared clonotypes: about 5.3% naive CD4, around 4% naive CD8, around 2.4% memory CD4, 0.35% to 0.5% memory CD8. Estimated richness values were generally larger in naive subsets than in memory subsets.

CD45RO-negative CD8 cells positively selected for CCR7 made up the naive population, which excluded terminally differentiated effector memory CD45RA+ cells. Trimming removed 5 bases from V and 8 bases from J; junction bases left unmatched: 5. CDR1 is SEHNR and CDR2 is FQNEAQ in the germline V gene (reference sequence). The CDR3 sequence is 13 residues long. Comments on this clone: Antigen unknown.

This table comes from immunoSEQ multiplex PCR, and its TCRdb copy is limited to in-frame clones, with some not included. This table holds about 590,000 clones, roughly 95% found once. The sequenced sample was naive CD8+ T cells sorted from blood. The receptor was derived from a woman aged 25-40 years in good health. The chain joins TRBV7-9 to TRBJ1-2; 10 bases align to TRBD1. CDR3 sequence: CASSRGQGIGYTF. The CDR3 nucleotides read TGTGCCAGCAGCAGGGGACAGGGGATCGGCTACACCTTC. Full variable domain (remainder filled in from reference TRBV7-9 and TRBJ1-2): DTGVSQNPRHKITKRGQNVTFRCDPISEHNRLYWYRQTLGQGPEFLTYFQNEAQLEKSRLLSDRFSAERPKGSFSTLEIQRTEQGDSAMYLCASSRGQGIGYTFGSGTRLTVV.